The clone carrying this TCR beta chain was observed a single time. Its antigen remains unknown. The entry originates in a study of radiotherapy plus CTLA-4 blockade in lung cancer. Study-wide background: There were objective responses in around 18% of patients, and more than 30% had disease control.

Profiling relied on immunoSEQ multiplex PCR, and the TCRdb table lists in-frame clones only, not all of them. The sample contains 75,000 to 95,000 clones, 72% of which appear only once. The CDR3 totals 14 residues. The germline gives CDR1 SGHVS, CDR2 FNYEAQ. J lost 4 bases, V lost 5 bases, and 7 bases had no gene match. The study, taken as a whole, reports: Clones derived from tumor TCRs expanded in blood after radiotherapy plus ipilimumab. Early blood T cell clone dynamics, with interferon-beta, were reported to best predict response.

Source: peripheral blood, taken from a patient treated with radiotherapy plus ipilimumab. V is TRBV7-6 and J is TRBJ2-7; 8 bases line up with TRBD2. This sequence originates from a human donor with non-small cell lung cancer that progressed on radiotherapy plus ipilimumab. CDR3 nucleotides: TGTGCCAGCAGCCCCGGGACTAGTTCGTACGAGCAGTACTTC. Residues: CASSPGTSSYEQYF. Full variable domain (outside the CDR3, taken from reference TRBV7-6 and TRBJ2-7): GAGVSQSPRYKVTKRGQDVALRCDPISGHVSLYWYRQALGQGPEFLTYFNYEAQQDKSGLPNDRFSAERPEGSISTLTIQRTEQRDSAMYRCASSPGTSSYEQYFGPGTRLTVT.